This is a list of T cell receptor beta chains from one sample in a study of blood T cell repertoires in COVID-19. This table comes from immunoSEQ multiplex PCR, and its TCRdb copy is limited to in-frame clones, with some not included. The profile shows fewer than 200,000 clones, about three quarters of them singletons. The sequencing sample was made of peripheral blood. All receptors derive from a man aged 55 to 70 with acute or convalescent COVID-19. Each CDR3 is given with its conserved first and last residue. The D gene is left open where the match is weak. The size of a clone is reported for some rows only, either as once, few or many, or as a class for expanded clones.

j_call	cdr3_length	v_call	clone_size	d_call	cdr3_aa	cdr3_nt
TRBJ1-2	16	TRBV3-1/TRBV3-2	NA	NA	CASSQEPSGARYGYTF	TGTGCCAGCAGCCAAGAGCCCTCAGGGGCACGATATGGCTACACCTTC
TRBJ1-2	14	TRBV19	NA	NA	CASSIPRGLHGYTF	TGTGCCAGTAGTATTCCCCGCGGGTTACATGGCTACACCTTC
TRBJ1-2	12	TRBV4-1	many	NA	CASLRTDYGYTF	TGCGCCAGCTTACGGACAGACTATGGCTACACCTTC
TRBJ2-1	16	TRBV14	NA	NA	CASSQDGKQALGEQFF	TGTGCCAGCAGCCAAGATGGGAAACAGGCCCTGGGTGAGCAGTTCTTC
TRBJ1-3	14	TRBV18	NA	NA	CASSPELSGNTIYF	TGTGCCAGCTCACCGGAGTTGTCAGGAAACACCATATATTTT
TRBJ2-7	15	TRBV11-2	NA	NA	CASSLGGLVSYEQYF	TGTGCCAGCAGCTTAGGTGGCCTGGTCTCCTACGAGCAGTACTTC
TRBJ1-6	15	TRBV9	NA	NA	CASSVGSPLGSPLHF	TGTGCCAGCAGCGTAGGGTCCCCTCTGGGCTCACCCCTCCACTTT
TRBJ2-1	13	TRBV6-5	NA	TRBD1	CASRPQGVGEQFF	TGTGCCAGCAGACCCCAGGGGGTGGGTGAGCAGTTCTTC
TRBJ1-4	13	TRBV6-1	NA	NA	CASSESWNEKLFF	TGTGCCAGCAGTGAAAGCTGGAATGAAAAACTGTTTTTT
TRBJ1-1	15	TRBV6-5	NA	NA	CASTLDSFSNTEAFF	TGTGCCAGCACCCTGGACAGCTTCTCCAACACTGAAGCTTTCTTT
TRBJ2-1	15	TRBV19	NA	NA	CASSIVVGAYNEQFF	TGTGCCAGTAGTATAGTGGTGGGGGCGTACAATGAGCAGTTCTTC
TRBJ2-5	15	TRBV3-1/TRBV3-2	NA	TRBD2	CASRSSGGRGETQYF	TGTGCCAGCAGAAGTAGCGGGGGCCGAGGGGAGACCCAGTACTTC
TRBJ2-7	16	TRBV5-5	NA	TRBD1	CASSLGQGGGFYEQYF	TGTGCCAGCAGCTTGGGACAGGGCGGCGGATTCTACGAGCAGTACTTC
TRBJ2-5	15	TRBV3-1/TRBV3-2	NA	TRBD2	CASITSGGARETQYF	TGTGCCAGCATTACTAGCGGGGGGGCCCGGGAGACCCAGTACTTC
TRBJ2-7	13	TRBV9	NA	TRBD1	CASSVEGAHEQYF	TGTGCCAGCAGCGTAGAGGGGGCTCACGAGCAGTACTTC
TRBJ1-2	12	TRBV28	NA	NA	CASSPSDRGYTF	TGTGCCAGCAGTCCATCAGACAGGGGCTACACCTTC
TRBJ1-1	14	TRBV7-9	NA	NA	CASTLGGGSLEAFF	TGTGCCAGCACCTTGGGGGGCGGATCATTGGAAGCTTTCTTT
TRBJ1-5	18	TRBV23-1	NA	NA	CASSQSGGGPRSNQPQHF	TGCGCCAGCAGTCAATCGGGAGGGGGACCCCGTAGCAATCAGCCCCAGCATTTT
TRBJ1-4	16	TRBV5-1	NA	NA	CASSSGGAATNEKLFF	TGCGCCAGCAGCTCGGGCGGGGCCGCAACTAATGAAAAACTGTTTTTT
TRBJ2-7	15	TRBV7-7	NA	TRBD1	CASSLVPGGSNEQYF	TGTGCCAGCAGCTTAGTTCCAGGGGGTTCCAACGAGCAGTACTTC
TRBJ2-3	15	TRBV19	once	NA	CASCPRTARVDTQYF	TGTGCCAGTTGCCCTCGGACTGCCCGAGTAGATACGCAGTATTTT
TRBJ1-5	16	TRBV28	NA	TRBD1	CASTRTGAGGNQPQHF	TGTGCCAGCACCCGGACAGGGGCCGGAGGTAATCAGCCCCAGCATTTT
TRBJ2-5	13	TRBV5-6	NA	TRBD2	CASTFGGVETQYF	TGTGCCAGCACCTTCGGGGGGGTCGAGACCCAGTACTTC
TRBJ2-7	14	TRBV2	NA	TRBD1	CASRQGQLTYEQYF	TGTGCCAGCAGGCAGGGACAGCTAACCTACGAGCAGTACTTC
TRBJ2-1	12	TRBV10-3	NA	NA	CAISEARNEQFF	TGTGCCATCAGTGAAGCGCGGAATGAGCAGTTCTTC
TRBJ2-3	14	TRBV5-5	once	TRBD1	CASSGDRVTDTQYF	TGTGCCAGCAGCGGGGACAGGGTTACAGATACGCAGTATTTT
TRBJ1-1	11	TRBV20-1	NA	NA	CSATRQLAAFF	TGCAGTGCGACGAGACAGTTAGCAGCTTTCTTT
TRBJ2-7	13	TRBV3-1/TRBV3-2	NA	NA	CASSQVTSYEQYF	TGTGCCAGCAGCCAAGTCACTAGTTACGAGCAGTACTTC
TRBJ1-4	15	TRBV12-5	NA	TRBD1	CASGSQGATNEKLFF	TGTGCTAGTGGTTCACAGGGGGCAACTAATGAAAAACTGTTTTTT
TRBJ1-5	17	TRBV5-5	NA	NA	CASSHRPSVLSNQPQHF	TGTGCCAGCAGCCACCGTCCTTCAGTCCTTAGCAATCAGCCCCAGCATTTT
TRBJ2-2	14	TRBV24-1	NA	NA	CATSEHRDTGELFF	TGTGCCACCAGTGAGCACAGGGACACCGGGGAGCTGTTTTTT
TRBJ2-5	15	TRBV6-6	few	NA	CASSYSGGGAETQYF	TGTGCCAGCAGTTACTCGGGAGGGGGTGCGGAGACCCAGTACTTC
TRBJ1-1	14	TRBV7-8	NA	NA	CASSLNRMNTEAFF	TGTGCCAGCAGCTTAAACAGGATGAACACTGAAGCTTTCTTT
TRBJ1-2	14	TRBV11-2	few	NA	CASSLAGTNYGYTF	TGTGCCAGCAGCTTAGCCGGGACTAACTATGGCTACACCTTC
TRBJ2-1	17	TRBV24-1	few	NA	CATSDGLGARLLNEQFF	TGTGCCACCAGTGATGGGTTAGGGGCTCGTCTCCTTAATGAGCAGTTCTTC
TRBJ2-2	16	TRBV21-1	NA	NA	CASSKVTGNNTGELFF	TGTGCCAGCAGCAAAGTGACAGGTAACAACACCGGGGAGCTGTTTTTT
TRBJ1-2	11	TRBV30	few	NA	CASTGGYGYTF	TGTGCCTCCACCGGCGGCTATGGCTACACCTTC
TRBJ2-5	14	TRBV18	NA	NA	CASSAGPVGETQYF	TGTGCCAGCTCAGCGGGACCCGTTGGGGAGACCCAGTACTTC
TRBJ2-1	15	TRBV6-2/TRBV6-3	NA	NA	CASSYSGSLYNEQFF	TGTGCCAGCAGTTACTCGGGCAGCTTATACAATGAGCAGTTCTTC
TRBJ1-1	16	TRBV5-6	once	TRBD1	CASSWRTGEVNTEAFF	TGTGCCAGCAGCTGGAGGACAGGGGAGGTGAACACTGAAGCTTTCTTT
TRBJ2-5	16	TRBV5-6	NA	TRBD1	CASSPHGTGWRETQYF	TGTGCCAGCAGCCCTCACGGGACAGGGTGGAGAGAGACCCAGTACTTC
TRBJ1-1	15	TRBV5-1	NA	TRBD1	CASSLGTGRSPEAFF	TGCGCCAGCAGCTTGGGGACAGGGAGAAGCCCTGAAGCTTTCTTT
TRBJ2-5	16	TRBV3-1/TRBV3-2	NA	NA	CASSHVGGGEQETQYF	TGTGCCAGCAGCCATGTAGGAGGGGGGGAACAAGAGACCCAGTACTTC
TRBJ1-5	14	TRBV5-1	NA	NA	CASSPSGVNQPQHF	TGCGCCAGCAGCCCATCAGGGGTAAATCAGCCCCAGCATTTT
TRBJ1-2	15	TRBV7-9	NA	NA	CASSLVAAPADGYTF	TGTGCCAGCAGCTTAGTGGCAGCCCCAGCGGATGGCTACACCTTC
TRBJ2-7	14	TRBV9	NA	NA	CASSAGDPSYEQYF	TGTGCCAGCAGCGCGGGGGACCCATCCTACGAGCAGTACTTC
TRBJ2-3	14	TRBV7-3	NA	TRBD1	CASSPGGLRDTQYF	TGTGCCAGCAGCCCAGGGGGCTTAAGGGATACGCAGTATTTT
TRBJ1-4	15	TRBV19	once	TRBD1	CASASGGATNEKLFF	TGTGCCAGCGCCTCAGGGGGCGCAACTAATGAAAAACTGTTTTTT